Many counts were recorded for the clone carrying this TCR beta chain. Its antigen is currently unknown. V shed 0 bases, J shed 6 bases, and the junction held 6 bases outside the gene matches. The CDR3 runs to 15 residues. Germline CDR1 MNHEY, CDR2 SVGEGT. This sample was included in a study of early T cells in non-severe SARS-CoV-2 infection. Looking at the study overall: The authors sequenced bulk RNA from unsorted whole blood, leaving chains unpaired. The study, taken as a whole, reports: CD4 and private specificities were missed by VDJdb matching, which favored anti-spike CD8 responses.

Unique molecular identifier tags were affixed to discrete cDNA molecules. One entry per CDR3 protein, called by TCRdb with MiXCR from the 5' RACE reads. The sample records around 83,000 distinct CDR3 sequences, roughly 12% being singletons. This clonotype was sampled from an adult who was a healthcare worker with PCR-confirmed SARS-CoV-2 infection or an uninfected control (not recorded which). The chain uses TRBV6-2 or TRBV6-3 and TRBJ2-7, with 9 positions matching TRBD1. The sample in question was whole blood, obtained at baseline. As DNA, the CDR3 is TGTGCCAGCAGTTACTCGAGGGGACAGGGTGCCGAGCAGTACTTC. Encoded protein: CASSYSRGQGAEQYF.